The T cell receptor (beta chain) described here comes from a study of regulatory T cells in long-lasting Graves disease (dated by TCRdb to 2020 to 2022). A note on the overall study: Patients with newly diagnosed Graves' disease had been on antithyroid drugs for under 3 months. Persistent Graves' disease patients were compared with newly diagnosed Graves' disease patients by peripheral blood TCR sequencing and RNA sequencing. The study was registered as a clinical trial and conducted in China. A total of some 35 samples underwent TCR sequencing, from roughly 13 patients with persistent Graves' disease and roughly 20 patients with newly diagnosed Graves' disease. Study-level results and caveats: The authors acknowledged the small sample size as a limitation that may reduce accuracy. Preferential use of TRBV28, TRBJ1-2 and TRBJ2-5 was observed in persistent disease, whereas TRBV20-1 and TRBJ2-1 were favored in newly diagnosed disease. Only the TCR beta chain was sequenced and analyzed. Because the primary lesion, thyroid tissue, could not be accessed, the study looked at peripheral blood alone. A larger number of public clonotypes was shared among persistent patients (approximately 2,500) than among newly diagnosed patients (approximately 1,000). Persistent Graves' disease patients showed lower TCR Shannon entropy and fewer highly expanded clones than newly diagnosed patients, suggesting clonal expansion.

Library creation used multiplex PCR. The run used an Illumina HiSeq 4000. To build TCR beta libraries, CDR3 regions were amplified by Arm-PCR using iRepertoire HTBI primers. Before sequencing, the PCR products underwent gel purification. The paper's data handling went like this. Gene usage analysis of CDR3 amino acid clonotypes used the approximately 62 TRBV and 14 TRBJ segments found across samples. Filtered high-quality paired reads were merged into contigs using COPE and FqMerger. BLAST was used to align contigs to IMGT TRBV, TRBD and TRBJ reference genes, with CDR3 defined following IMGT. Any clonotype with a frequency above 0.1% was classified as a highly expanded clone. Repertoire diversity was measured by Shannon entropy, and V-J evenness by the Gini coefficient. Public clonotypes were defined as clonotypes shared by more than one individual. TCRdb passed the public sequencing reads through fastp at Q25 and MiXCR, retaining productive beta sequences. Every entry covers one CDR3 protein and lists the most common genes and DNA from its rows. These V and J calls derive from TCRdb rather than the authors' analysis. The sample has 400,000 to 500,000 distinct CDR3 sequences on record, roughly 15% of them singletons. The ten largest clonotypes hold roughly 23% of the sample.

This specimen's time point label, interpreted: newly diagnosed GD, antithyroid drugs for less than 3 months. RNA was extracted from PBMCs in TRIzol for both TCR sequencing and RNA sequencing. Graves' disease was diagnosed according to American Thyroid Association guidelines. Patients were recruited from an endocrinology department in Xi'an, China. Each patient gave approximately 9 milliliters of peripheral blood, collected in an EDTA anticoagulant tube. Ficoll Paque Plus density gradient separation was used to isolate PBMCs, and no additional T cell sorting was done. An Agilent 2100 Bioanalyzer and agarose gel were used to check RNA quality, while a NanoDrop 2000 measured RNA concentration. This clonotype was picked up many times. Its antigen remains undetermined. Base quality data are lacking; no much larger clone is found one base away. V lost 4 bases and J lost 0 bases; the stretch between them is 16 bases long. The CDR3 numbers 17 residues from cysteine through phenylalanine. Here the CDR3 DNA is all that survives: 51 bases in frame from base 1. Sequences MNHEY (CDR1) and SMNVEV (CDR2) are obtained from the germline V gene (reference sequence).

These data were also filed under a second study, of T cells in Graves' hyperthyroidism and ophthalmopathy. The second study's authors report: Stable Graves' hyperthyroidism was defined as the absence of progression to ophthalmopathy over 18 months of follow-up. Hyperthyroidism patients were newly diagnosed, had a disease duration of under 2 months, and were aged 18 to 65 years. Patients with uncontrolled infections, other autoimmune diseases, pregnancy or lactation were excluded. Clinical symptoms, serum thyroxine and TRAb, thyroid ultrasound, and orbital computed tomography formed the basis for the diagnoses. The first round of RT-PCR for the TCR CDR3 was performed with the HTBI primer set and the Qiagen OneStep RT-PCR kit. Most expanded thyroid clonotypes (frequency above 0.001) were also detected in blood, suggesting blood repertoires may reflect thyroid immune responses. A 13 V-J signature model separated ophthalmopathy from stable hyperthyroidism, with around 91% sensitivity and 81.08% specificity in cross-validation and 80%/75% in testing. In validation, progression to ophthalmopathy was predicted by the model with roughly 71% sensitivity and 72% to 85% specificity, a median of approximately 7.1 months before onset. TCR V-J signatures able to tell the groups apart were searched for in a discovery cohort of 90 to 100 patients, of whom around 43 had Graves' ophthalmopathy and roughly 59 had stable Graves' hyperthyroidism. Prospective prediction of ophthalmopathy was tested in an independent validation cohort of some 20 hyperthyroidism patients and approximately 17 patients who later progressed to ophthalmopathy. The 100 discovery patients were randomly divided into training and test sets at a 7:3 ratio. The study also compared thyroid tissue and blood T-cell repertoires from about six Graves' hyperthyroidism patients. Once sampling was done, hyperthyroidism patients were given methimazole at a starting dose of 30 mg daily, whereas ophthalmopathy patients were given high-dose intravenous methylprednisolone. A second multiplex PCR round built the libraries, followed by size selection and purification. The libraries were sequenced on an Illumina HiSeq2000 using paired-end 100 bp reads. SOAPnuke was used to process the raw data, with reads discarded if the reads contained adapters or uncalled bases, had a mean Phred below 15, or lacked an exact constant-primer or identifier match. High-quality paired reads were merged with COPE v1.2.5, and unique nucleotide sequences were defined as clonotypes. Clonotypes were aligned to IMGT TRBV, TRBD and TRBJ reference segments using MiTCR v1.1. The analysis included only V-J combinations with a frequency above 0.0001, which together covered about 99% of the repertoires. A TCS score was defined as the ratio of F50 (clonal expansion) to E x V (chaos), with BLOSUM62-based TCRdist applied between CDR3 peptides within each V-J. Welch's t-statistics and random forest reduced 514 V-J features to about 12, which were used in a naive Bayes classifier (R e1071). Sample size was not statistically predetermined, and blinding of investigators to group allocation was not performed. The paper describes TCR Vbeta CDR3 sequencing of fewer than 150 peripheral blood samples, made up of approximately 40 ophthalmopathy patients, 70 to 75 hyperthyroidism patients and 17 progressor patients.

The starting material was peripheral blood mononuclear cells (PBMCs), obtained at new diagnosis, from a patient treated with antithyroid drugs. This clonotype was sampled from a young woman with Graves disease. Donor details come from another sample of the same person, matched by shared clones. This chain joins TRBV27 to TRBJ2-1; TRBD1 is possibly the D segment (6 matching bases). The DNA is TGTGCCAGCAGTTATCCCCCAGGGGATACCTCCTACAATGAGCAGTTCTTC. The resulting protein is CASSYPPGDTSYNEQFF.